The present TCR beta chain was sequenced within a study of T-cell memory formation after mild COVID-19. About the research overall: TCR clusters were mostly donor specific. Points from the study as a whole: Contracting CD4+ clones lay largely in CM and EM, with CD8+ ones residing in EMRA. Some clones that responded turned up in pre-infection memory, which suggests that cross-reactive memory joined in.

This clonotype was seen a few times. Its target is not known. It was 5'RACE with constant-segment primers that produced the TCR alpha and TCR beta cDNA libraries, which carried sample barcodes and UMIs. MiXCR, applied by TCRdb to the 5' RACE reads, yields one record per CDR3 protein. Of 130,000 to 150,000 distinct CDR3 sequences detected, approximately 21% appear once; the ten largest clones hold approximately 2.3%. The sample comprised PBMCs or a T cell subset sorted from them (not recorded which). The receptor's source is an adult woman who had mild COVID-19 (a few samples of this study predate the infection). Cell type and time point are not known.

The CDR3 nucleotides are TGTGCCAGCAGCACCCAGGGGTATGAAGCTTTCTTT. Residues: CASSTQGYEAFF. The rearrangement joins TRBV6-5 to TRBJ1-1, with D possibly matching TRBD1 (6 bases). The CDR3 loop spans 12 amino acids. Deletions cut 6 bases from V and 7 bases from J, with 12 bases between. Germline CDR1 is MNHEY and CDR2 is SVGAGI.